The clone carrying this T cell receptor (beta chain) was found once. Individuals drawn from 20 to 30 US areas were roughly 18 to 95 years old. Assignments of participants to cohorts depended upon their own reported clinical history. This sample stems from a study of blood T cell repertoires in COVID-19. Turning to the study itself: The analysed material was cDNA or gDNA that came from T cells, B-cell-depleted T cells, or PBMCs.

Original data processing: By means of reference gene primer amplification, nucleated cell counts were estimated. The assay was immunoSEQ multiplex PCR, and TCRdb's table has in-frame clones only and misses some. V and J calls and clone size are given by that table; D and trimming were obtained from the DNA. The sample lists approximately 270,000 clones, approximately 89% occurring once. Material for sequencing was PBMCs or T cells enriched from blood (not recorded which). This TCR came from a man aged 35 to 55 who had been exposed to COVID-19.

The CDR3 here is CASKQGLNTEAFF. In DNA, the CDR3 is TGCGCCAGCAAGCAGGGGCTTAACACTGAAGCTTTCTTT. The genes are TRBV5-1 and TRBJ1-1, with D possibly TRBD1 on 6 matching bases. The CDR3 is made up of 13 amino acids. Germline V gives CDR1 SGHRS, CDR2 YFSETQ. Trimming took off 6 bases at V and 2 bases at J, with 11 bases between the two ends.